The clone carrying this T cell receptor (beta chain) was counted many times. What it binds is unknown. For TCR beta, libraries came from quantitative 5'-RACE with molecular barcodes. TCRdb recomputed calls from the 5' RACE reads with MiXCR, one row per CDR3 protein. The sample has approximately 300,000 distinct CDR3 sequences, 6.5% to 10% seen once. These data originate in a study of CD8 T cells in ankylosing spondylitis. V was clipped by 4 bases and J by 4 bases; unmatched bases: 4. Germline V CDR1 and CDR2: LGHDT, YNNKEL (reference sequence). The CDR3 runs 14 residues. Study-wide points: Relatively rare in peripheral blood, disease-linked clones were also CD8+. Ankylosing spondylitis blood appeared to carry a characteristic TCR beta motif of roughly eight highly homologous variants. Both synovial fluid and blood in reactive arthritis had previously been reported to carry some motif variants. Within matched ankylosing spondylitis synovial fluid, disease-linked clones were reportedly significantly enriched.

This rearrangement joins TRBV3-1 to TRBJ1-3; 7 bases fit TRBD1. The receptor was derived from a male donor with ankylosing spondylitis. Sequencing input: blood, either unsorted or a sorted T cell fraction (not recorded which). CDR3 coding DNA: TGTGCCAGCAGCCCGACAGGGTTAGGAAACACCATATATTTT. Translated: CASSPTGLGNTIYF.